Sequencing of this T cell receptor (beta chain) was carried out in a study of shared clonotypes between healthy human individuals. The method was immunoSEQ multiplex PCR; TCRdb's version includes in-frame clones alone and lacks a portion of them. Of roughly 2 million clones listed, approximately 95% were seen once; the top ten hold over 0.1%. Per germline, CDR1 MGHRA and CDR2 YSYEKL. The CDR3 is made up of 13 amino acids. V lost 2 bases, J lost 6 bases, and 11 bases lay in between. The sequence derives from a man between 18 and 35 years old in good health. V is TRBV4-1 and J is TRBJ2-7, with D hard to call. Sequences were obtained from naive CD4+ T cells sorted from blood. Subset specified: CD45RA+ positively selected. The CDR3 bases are TGCGCCAGCAGCCAAAATCCAGGCCCCGAGCAGTACTTC. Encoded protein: CASSQNPGPEQYF.